This TCR beta chain was recorded in a study of cytomegalovirus exposure and HLA in healthy donors. This clone was seen only a few times. Its antigen is undetermined. The PCR employed 60 Vbeta primers together with 13 Jbeta primers. Clones were sequenced by immunoSEQ multiplex PCR, and TCRdb holds only the in-frame ones, with some missing. The sample includes just over 150,000 clones, about 85% of them seen just once. General observations from the study: According to reports, the classifier identified cytomegalovirus status with high specificity and sensitivity.

The clonotype originates from a man between 18 and 35 years old in good health and CMV-seropositive. The source material was PBMCs.

The CDR3 is CASSDDSGYPGNTIYF. The DNA for the CDR3 is TGTGCCAGCAGTGACGACAGCGGGTATCCCGGAAACACCATATATTTT. The chain is built from TRBV6-1 and TRBJ1-3; a possible D gene is TRBD1 (5 bases). Trimming left V 3 bases short and J 4 bases short, with 16 bases between. Looked up from germline, CDR1 is MNHNS and CDR2 is SASEGT. The CDR3 totals 16 residues.